The next 9 T cell receptor beta chains were all read from a single sample in a study of shared clonotypes between healthy human individuals. Data came from immunoSEQ multiplex PCR; TCRdb stores just in-frame clones and leaves some out. The table has 2,500,000 or so clones, roughly 92% seen once. Sequences were obtained from naive CD4+ T cells from PBMCs. Noted subset: CD45RA+ positively selected. The source of these receptors is a man between 18 and 29 years old in good health. Some clones in this sample may be carry-over from other donors' samples.

The rearrangement links TRBV6-5 to TRBJ2-3; D might be TRBD1 or TRBD2, each matching 5 bases. V shed 6 bases and J shed 2 bases, with 9 bases lying between them. Germline lookup yields CDR1 MNHEY and CDR2 SVGAGI. The CDR3 length is 13 residues. CDR3 sequence reads: CASRRDLTDTQYF. The CDR3 bases are TGTGCCAGCAGGAGGGACCTCACAGATACGCAGTATTTT.

The rearrangement uses TRBV20-1 and TRBJ2-1, with TRBD1 as a possible D gene (5 bases). CDR3 length: 11 amino acids. V lost 5 bases, J lost 7 bases, and 9 bases lay in between. The germline gives CDR1 DFQATT, CDR2 SNEGSKA (reference sequence). CDR3 loop: CSAVRTNEQFF. CDR3 DNA: TGCAGTGCTGTACGGACAAATGAGCAGTTCTTC.

The V call is TRBV19, the J call TRBJ1-2; 10 bases are a match to TRBD1. V gave up 10 bases and J gave up 5 bases; unmatched junction bases: 7. Germline lookup yields CDR1 LNHDA and CDR2 SQIVND (reference sequence). The CDR3 contains 13 residues. The CDR3 bases are TGTGCCACCTCCCGGGACAGGGGATATGGCTACACCTTC. It specifies CATSRDRGYGYTF.

As for this clone: Other DNA sequences within the sample encode an identical CDR3. The gene calls are TRBV9 and TRBJ2-5; D gene ambiguous. CDR3 length: 14 amino acids. The germline CDR1 and CDR2 sequences are SGDLS and YYNGEE. Trimming pared 0 bases from V and 0 bases from J, leaving 6 bases between. Written as DNA, the CDR3 is TGTGCCAGCAGCGTAGTTGGCAACCAAGAGACCCAGTACTTC. Its protein product is CASSVVGNQETQYF. The whole variable domain, filled in from reference TRBV9 and TRBJ2-5, reads DSGVTQTPKHLITATGQRVTLRCSPRSGDLSVYWYQQSLDQGLQFLIQYYNGEERAKGNILERFSAQQFPDLHSELNLSSLELGDSALYFCASSVVGNQETQYFGPGTRLLVL.

The V gene is TRBV5-6, the J gene TRBJ2-1; no definite D call. The V end was cut by 0 bases, the J end by 8 bases, with 12 bases between. This CDR3 has 14 amino acids. From germline, CDR1 is SGHDT and CDR2 YYEEEE. CDR3 protein: CASSLEANHDEQFF. The CDR3 DNA is TGTGCCAGCAGCTTGGAAGCGAATCACGATGAGCAGTTCTTC.

Only one count was recorded for this clone. The chain links TRBV28 to TRBJ2-1, with 16 bases fitting TRBD2. V dropped 8 bases and J dropped 5; count of bases not matched to a gene: 12. Germline CDR1 is MDHEN and CDR2 is SYDVKM. CDR3 length: 18 residues. CDR3 nucleotide sequence: TGTGCCAGCGGCCGCCCGGGACTAGCGGGAGGGGACGACAATGAGCAGTTCTTC. Its translation: CASGRPGLAGGDDNEQFF.

The V gene is TRBV7-6, the J gene TRBJ2-5, with 12 bases identical to TRBD2. With 4 bases clipped from V and 5 bases from J, the junction kept 8 bases outside the gene matches. CDR3 length: 16 residues. The germline V gene has CDR1 SGHVS and CDR2 FNYEAQ. The CDR3 coding sequence is TGTGCCAGCAGCTCGCGGACTAGCGGGACGGGGGAGACCCAGTACTTC. Residues: CASSSRTSGTGETQYF.

The chain combines TRBV15 with TRBJ2-1; the D call may be TRBD1 or TRBD2 (5 bases each). The V end lost 5 bases, the J end lost 0 bases, and 11 bases lay between the germline ends. The germline V gene has CDR1 LNHNV and CDR2 YYDKDF (reference sequence). The CDR3 has 15 residues. DNA of the CDR3: TGTGCCACCAGCGGGGGTTTAAGCTCCTACAATGAGCAGTTCTTC. Residues: CATSGGLSSYNEQFF.

The chain joins TRBV5-1 to TRBJ2-1, with D possibly being TRBD1 or TRBD2 (5 bases each). Trimming removed 4 bases at V and 8 bases at J, with 16 bases between. Per germline, CDR1 SGHRS and CDR2 YFSETQ. The CDR3 runs 14 residues. In nucleotides, the CDR3 is TGCGCCAGCAGCCTGAGGGGTTGGGGCGATGAGCAGTTCTTC. Its translation: CASSLRGWGDEQFF.